This TCR beta chain was recovered during a study of cytomegalovirus exposure and HLA in healthy donors. Trimming pared 1 base from V and 7 bases from J, leaving 11 bases between. CDR1 MNHEY and CDR2 SVGAGI come from the germline V gene. CDR3 length: 14 residues. PCR primers comprised 60 Vbeta and 13 Jbeta primers. Profiled with immunoSEQ multiplex PCR; TCRdb holds only in-frame clones, not every one. The sample holds tens of thousands of clones, around 78% seen once. Study-level points and caveats: Among immune exposure information, only CMV serostatus was available. A later analysis by the authors found several of the most significant clusters apparently linked to common viral pathogens. Listed as cytomegalovirus-associated were around 160 TCR beta chains. Differences between HLA loci emerged in a later analysis of TCR association rates, with DRB1 most and HLA-C fewest.

Note on this clone: What it binds is unknown.

The sequence was obtained from a middle-aged man in good health and CMV-seronegative. The chain uses TRBV6-5 and TRBJ1-5; D possibly corresponds to TRBD1 (6 bases). The sequenced sample was PBMCs. The CDR3, as DNA: TGTGCCAGCAGTTACTGGGGGCCTGAACAGCCCCAGCATTTT. Amino acid sequence: CASSYWGPEQPQHF.